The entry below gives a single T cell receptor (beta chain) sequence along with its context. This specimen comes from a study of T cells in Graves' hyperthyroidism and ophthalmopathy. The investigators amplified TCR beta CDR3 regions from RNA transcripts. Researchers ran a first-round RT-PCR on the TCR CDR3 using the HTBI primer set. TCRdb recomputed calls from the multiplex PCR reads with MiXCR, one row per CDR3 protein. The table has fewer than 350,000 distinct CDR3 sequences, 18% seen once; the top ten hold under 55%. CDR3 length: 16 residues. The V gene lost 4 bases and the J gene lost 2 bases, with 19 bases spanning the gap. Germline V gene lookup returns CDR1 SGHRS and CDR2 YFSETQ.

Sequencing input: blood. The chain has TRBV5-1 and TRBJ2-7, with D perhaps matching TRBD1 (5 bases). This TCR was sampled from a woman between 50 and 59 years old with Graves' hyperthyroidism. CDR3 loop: CASSPNPDTYPYEQYF. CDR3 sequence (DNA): TGCGCCAGCAGCCCGAACCCGGACACCTACCCCTACGAGCAGTACTTC.